What follows describes a single T cell receptor (beta chain). Its antigen is as yet unknown. Germline V gene sequence: CDR1 SGDLS, CDR2 YYNGEE. The CDR3 contains 15 residues. V gave up 4 bases and J gave up 3 bases, with 14 bases separating them. This record comes from a study of lymphopenia after photon versus proton radiotherapy. Overall study results and limits: Oligoclonal CD8+ Temra expansion after nadir drove photon patients' diversity drop. Authors raise, but do not show, better survival with proton therapy. In patients who died, overall survival fell as post-nadir TCR diversity dropped more. Relative stability marked proton patients; photon patients lost diversity and naive cells.

TCRdb's copy holds only in-frame clones and misses some; the assay was immunoSEQ multiplex PCR. The profile shows fewer than 40,000 clones, 94% of them singletons. This sequence originates from a woman between 50 and 59 years old with cholangiocarcinoma. The chain has TRBV9 and TRBJ1-5; D remains ambiguous. The specimen was peripheral blood, collected from a patient treated with photon-based radiotherapy. The CDR3 here is CASSPDPRYNQPQHF. CDR3 DNA sequence: TGTGCCAGCAGCCCAGACCCACGATACAATCAGCCCCAGCATTTT.